The rows below give T cell receptor beta chains drawn from one sample of a study of cytomegalovirus exposure and HLA in healthy donors. Method: immunoSEQ multiplex PCR; TCRdb's copy keeps in-frame clones and lacks some. The table lists around 98,000 clones, under 75% of them singletons. Sequencing was performed on PBMCs. These receptors were taken from a man between 45 and 60 years old in good health and CMV-seronegative. Both conserved end residues are part of each CDR3. The D gene is left open where the match is weak. Expanded clones get a size class; other rows say once, few or many, or leave the size out.

d_gene: TRBD1
abundance: -
v_gene: TRBV28
j_gene: TRBJ1-3
CDR3nt: TGTGCCAGCAGTTTGCTCCTCCCGGACAGGAACCCGTGGAGTGGAAACACCATATATTTT
CDR3aa: CASSLLLPDRNPWSGNTIYF

d_gene: -
abundance: -
v_gene: TRBV6-1
j_gene: TRBJ2-7
CDR3nt: TGTGCCAGCAGTGCCTTCTCCTACGAGCAGTACTTC
CDR3aa: CASSAFSYEQYF

d_gene: -
abundance: -
v_gene: TRBV7-8
j_gene: TRBJ1-2
CDR3nt: TGTGCCAGCAGCTACGACAGGAACCTTATCTATGGCTACACCTTC
CDR3aa: CASSYDRNLIYGYTF

d_gene: -
abundance: -
v_gene: TRBV5-5
j_gene: TRBJ1-3
CDR3nt: TGTGCCAGCAGGCCGACGGGGACATACTCCTCTGGAAACACCATATATTTT
CDR3aa: CASRPTGTYSSGNTIYF

d_gene: TRBD1
abundance: -
v_gene: TRBV5-1
j_gene: TRBJ1-1
CDR3nt: TGCGCCAGCAGCCGACAGGGGCCAATGAACACTGAAGCTTTCTTT
CDR3aa: CASSRQGPMNTEAFF

d_gene: -
abundance: once
v_gene: TRBV5-6
j_gene: TRBJ1-1
CDR3nt: TGTGCCAGCAGCCGCACGGGGGGCGCTGAAGCTTTCTTT
CDR3aa: CASSRTGGAEAFF

d_gene: TRBD1
abundance: -
v_gene: TRBV28
j_gene: TRBJ1-2
CDR3nt: TGTGCCACCCAGACAGGGGGAAGAGGCTACACCTTC
CDR3aa: CATQTGGRGYTF

d_gene: -
abundance: few
v_gene: TRBV6-5
j_gene: TRBJ2-1
CDR3nt: TGTGCCAGCAGTTGGAGCGGAAGCTCCTACAATGAGCAGTTCTTC
CDR3aa: CASSWSGSSYNEQFF

d_gene: TRBD2
abundance: -
v_gene: TRBV9
j_gene: TRBJ2-5
CDR3nt: TGTGCCAGCAGCTCATTAGCGGGAGAAGAGACCCAGTACTTC
CDR3aa: CASSSLAGEETQYF

d_gene: TRBD2
abundance: -
v_gene: TRBV19
j_gene: TRBJ2-1
CDR3nt: TGTGCCAGTAGTATCCTCAGCGGGGGGGCTTCTAATGAGCAGTTCTTC
CDR3aa: CASSILSGGASNEQFF

d_gene: TRBD2
abundance: -
v_gene: TRBV28
j_gene: TRBJ2-5
CDR3nt: TGTGCCAGCAGCCGCCCCCTTGGACTAGCCCGAGAGACCCAGTACTTC
CDR3aa: CASSRPLGLARETQYF

d_gene: TRBD2
abundance: -
v_gene: TRBV5-8
j_gene: TRBJ2-1
CDR3nt: TGTGCCAGCAGCTTGGATCCTCTAGCGGGGGGTCGGAATGAGCAGTTCTTC
CDR3aa: CASSLDPLAGGRNEQFF

d_gene: TRBD2
abundance: -
v_gene: TRBV11-3
j_gene: TRBJ2-1
CDR3nt: TGTGCCAGCAGCTTCGGACTAGCGGGCGAGCAGTTCTTC
CDR3aa: CASSFGLAGEQFF

d_gene: -
abundance: -
v_gene: TRBV19
j_gene: TRBJ1-1
CDR3nt: TGTGCCAGAAGGGTCCTGAGGGGTGCAGGGAGGGTCCACACTGAAGCTTTCTTT
CDR3aa: CARRVLRGAGRVHTEAFF

d_gene: TRBD1
abundance: -
v_gene: TRBV27
j_gene: TRBJ1-1
CDR3nt: TGTGCCAGTTTTCGACAGGGGGCTACTGAAGCTTTCTTT
CDR3aa: CASFRQGATEAFF

d_gene: -
abundance: -
v_gene: TRBV19
j_gene: TRBJ2-5
CDR3nt: TGTGCCAGTACAACAGGGTGGGGCGAGACCCAGTACTTC
CDR3aa: CASTTGWGETQYF

d_gene: TRBD1
abundance: -
v_gene: TRBV7-2
j_gene: TRBJ2-1
CDR3nt: TGTGCCAGCAGTTGGGAACAGGGGGCAAGGAATGAGCAGTTCTTC
CDR3aa: CASSWEQGARNEQFF